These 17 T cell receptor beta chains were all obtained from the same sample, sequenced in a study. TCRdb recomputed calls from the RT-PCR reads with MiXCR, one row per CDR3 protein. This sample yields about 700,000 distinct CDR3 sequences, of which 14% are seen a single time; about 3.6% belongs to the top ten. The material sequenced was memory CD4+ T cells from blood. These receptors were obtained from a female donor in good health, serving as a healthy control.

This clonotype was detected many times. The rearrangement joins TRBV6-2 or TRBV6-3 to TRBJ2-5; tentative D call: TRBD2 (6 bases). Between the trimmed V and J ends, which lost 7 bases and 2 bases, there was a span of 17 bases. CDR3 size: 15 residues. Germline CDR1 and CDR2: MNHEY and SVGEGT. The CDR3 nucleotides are TGTGCCAGCAAGGATAGGCTAGCGCTACAAGAGACCCAGTACTTC. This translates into CASKDRLALQETQYF.

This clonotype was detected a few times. The CDR3 coding sequence is TGTGCCAGCAGCCCACAGATTCTTTCCAACTCTGGGGCCAACGTCCTGACTTTC. Translation gives CASSPQILSNSGANVLTF. The chain joins TRBV7-2 to TRBJ2-6; no clear D gene. There are 18 residues in the CDR3. The V gene lost 5 bases and the J gene lost 0 bases, with 17 bases spanning the gap. Germline-derived CDR1 and CDR2 are SGHTA and FQGNSA.

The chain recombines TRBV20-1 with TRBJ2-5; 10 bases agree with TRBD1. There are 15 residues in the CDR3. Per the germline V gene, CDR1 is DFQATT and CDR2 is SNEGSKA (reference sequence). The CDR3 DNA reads TGCAGGGCCACAAGACAGGGGGCCCCCCAAGAGACCCAGTACTTC. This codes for CRATRQGAPQETQYF.

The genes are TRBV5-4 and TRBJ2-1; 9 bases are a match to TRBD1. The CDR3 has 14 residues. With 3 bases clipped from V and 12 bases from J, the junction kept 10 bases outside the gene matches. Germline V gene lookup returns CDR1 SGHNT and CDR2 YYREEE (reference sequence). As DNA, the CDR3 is TGTGCCAGCAGCTCGGGACAGGGCGAAAAAGGGCAGTTCTTC. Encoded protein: CASSSGQGEKGQFF.

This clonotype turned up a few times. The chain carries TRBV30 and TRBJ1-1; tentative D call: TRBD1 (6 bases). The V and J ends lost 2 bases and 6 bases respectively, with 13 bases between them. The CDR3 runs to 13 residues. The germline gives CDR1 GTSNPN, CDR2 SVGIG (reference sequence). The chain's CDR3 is CAWSTQQGAEAFF. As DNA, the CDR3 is TGTGCCTGGAGTACACAACAGGGAGCTGAAGCTTTCTTT. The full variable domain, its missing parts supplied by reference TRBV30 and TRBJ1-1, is SQTIHQWPATLVQPVGSPLSLECTVEGTSNPNLYWYRQAAGRGLQLLFYSVGIGQISSEVPQNLSASRPQDRQFILSSKKLLLSDSGFYLCAWSTQQGAEAFFGQGTRLTVV.

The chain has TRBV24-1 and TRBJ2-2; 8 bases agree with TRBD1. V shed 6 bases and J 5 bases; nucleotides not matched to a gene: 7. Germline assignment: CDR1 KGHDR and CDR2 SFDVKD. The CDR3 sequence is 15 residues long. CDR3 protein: CATSQWTGFTGELFF. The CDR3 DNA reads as TGTGCCACCAGTCAATGGACAGGGTTTACCGGGGAGCTGTTTTTT.

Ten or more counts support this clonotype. The CDR3 here is CSASIWGEQYF. CDR3 DNA: TGCAGTGCTAGTATCTGGGGCGAGCAGTACTTC. V is TRBV20-1 and J is TRBJ2-7; D is unclear. Trimming stripped 3 bases from V and 6 bases from J, with 9 bases between. The germline V gene encodes CDR1 DFQATT and CDR2 SNEGSKA (reference sequence). This CDR3 comprises 11 residues.

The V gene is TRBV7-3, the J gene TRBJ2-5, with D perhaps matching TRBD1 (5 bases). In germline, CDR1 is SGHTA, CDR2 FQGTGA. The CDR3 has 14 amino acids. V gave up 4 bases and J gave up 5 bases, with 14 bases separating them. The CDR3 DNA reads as TGTGCCAGCAGCTCCAAAGCAGGGTCCGAGACCCAGTACTTC. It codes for CASSSKAGSETQYF.

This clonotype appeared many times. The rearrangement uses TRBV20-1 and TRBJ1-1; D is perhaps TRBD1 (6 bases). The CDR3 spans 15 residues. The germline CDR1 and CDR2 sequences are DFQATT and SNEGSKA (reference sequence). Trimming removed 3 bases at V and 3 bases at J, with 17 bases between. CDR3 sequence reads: CSASPFIGGDTEAFF. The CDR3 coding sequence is TGCAGTGCTAGCCCCTTTATAGGGGGGGACACTGAAGCTTTCTTT.

CDR3 coding DNA: TGTGCCAGCAGTTACTCTGCGGGAGCCCAAGAGACCCAGTACTTC. Translated, it gives CASSYSAGAQETQYF. This chain uses TRBV6-6 with TRBJ2-5; 7 positions agree with TRBD2. Per the germline V gene, CDR1 is MNHNY and CDR2 is SVGAGI (reference sequence). V dropped 0 bases and J dropped 1; count of bases not matched to a gene: 2. This CDR3 spans 15 amino acids.

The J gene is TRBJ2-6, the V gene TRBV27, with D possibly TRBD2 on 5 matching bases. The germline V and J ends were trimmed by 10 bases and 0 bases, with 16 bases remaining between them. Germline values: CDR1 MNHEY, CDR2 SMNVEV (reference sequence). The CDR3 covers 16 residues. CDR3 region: CAIAIPGHSGANVLTF. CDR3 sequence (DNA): TGTGCCATAGCGATCCCCGGCCACTCTGGGGCCAACGTCCTGACTTTC.

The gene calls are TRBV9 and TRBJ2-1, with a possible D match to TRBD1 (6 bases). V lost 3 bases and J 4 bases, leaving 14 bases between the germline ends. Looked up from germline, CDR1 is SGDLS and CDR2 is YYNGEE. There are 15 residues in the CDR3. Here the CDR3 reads CASSALGDTYNEQFF. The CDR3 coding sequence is TGTGCCAGCAGCGCCTTAGGGGACACTTACAATGAGCAGTTCTTC.

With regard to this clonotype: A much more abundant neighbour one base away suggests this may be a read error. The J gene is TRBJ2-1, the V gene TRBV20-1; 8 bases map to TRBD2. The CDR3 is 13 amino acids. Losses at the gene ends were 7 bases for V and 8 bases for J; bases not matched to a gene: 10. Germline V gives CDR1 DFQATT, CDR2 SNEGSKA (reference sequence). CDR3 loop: CSVLAGRGDEQFF. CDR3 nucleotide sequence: TGCAGTGTCTTAGCGGGAAGGGGCGATGAGCAGTTCTTC.

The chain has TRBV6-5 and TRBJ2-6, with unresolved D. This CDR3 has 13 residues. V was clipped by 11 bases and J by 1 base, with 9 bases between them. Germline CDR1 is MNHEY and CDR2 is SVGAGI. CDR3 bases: TGTGCCTCGTGGGAATCTGGGGCCAACGTCCTGACTTTC. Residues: CASWESGANVLTF.

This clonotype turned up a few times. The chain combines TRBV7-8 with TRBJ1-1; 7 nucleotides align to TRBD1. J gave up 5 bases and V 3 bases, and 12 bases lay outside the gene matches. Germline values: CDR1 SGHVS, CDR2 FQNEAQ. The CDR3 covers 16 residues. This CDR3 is CASSLLTSGGGTEAFF. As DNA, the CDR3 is TGTGCCAGCAGCTTGCTCACTTCAGGGGGGGGGACTGAAGCTTTCTTT.

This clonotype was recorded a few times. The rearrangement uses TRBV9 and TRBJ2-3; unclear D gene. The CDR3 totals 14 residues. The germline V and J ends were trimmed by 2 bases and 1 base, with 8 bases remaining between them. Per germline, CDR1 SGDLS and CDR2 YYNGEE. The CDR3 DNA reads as TGTGCCAGCAGCGTTGACCTCGGCACAGATACGCAGTATTTT. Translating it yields CASSVDLGTDTQYF.

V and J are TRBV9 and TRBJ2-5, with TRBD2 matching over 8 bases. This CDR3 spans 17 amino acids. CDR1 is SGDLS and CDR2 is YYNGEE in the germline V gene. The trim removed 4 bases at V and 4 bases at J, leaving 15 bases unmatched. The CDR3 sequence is CASSPRDGGRWGETQYF. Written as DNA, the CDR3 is TGTGCCAGCAGCCCGAGGGATGGCGGGAGGTGGGGAGAGACCCAGTACTTC.